What follows are 27 T cell receptor beta chains derived from one specimen sequenced in a study of CD8+ T cells in alopecia areata. RNA was isolated and reverse transcribed to cDNA, the sequencing template. Here immunoSEQ multiplex PCR was the method, and the copy in TCRdb shows in-frame clones only, minus some. The data contain 90,000 to 150,000 clones, less than 45% of them singletons. Source material: CD4+ T cells sorted from blood. The receptor source for this set is a human donor with alopecia areata.

This chain links TRBV11-2 with TRBJ2-1; the D gene is possibly TRBD1 (8 bases). Trimming took off 4 bases at V and 4 bases at J, with 14 bases between the two ends. The length of the CDR3 is 15 residues. Per the germline V gene, CDR1 is SGHAT and CDR2 is FQNNGV. The CDR3 DNA reads TGTGCCAGCAGCTCTGAGCGGGACAGGTACAATGAGCAGTTCTTC. Amino acid sequence: CASSSERDRYNEQFF.

This clone was detected ten times or more. At the DNA level, this CDR3 is encoded by other sequences in the same sample as well. The chain couples TRBV11-2 to TRBJ2-7; 8 bases map to TRBD2. Germline V gene lookup returns CDR1 SGHAT and CDR2 FQNNGV. Trimming cost V 6 bases and J 6 bases; bases outside gene matches: 4. The CDR3 sequence is 12 residues long. The CDR3 loop reads CASSSSGSEQYF. For the CDR3, the DNA is TGTGCCAGCAGTTCGAGCGGGAGCGAGCAGTACTTC. Filled out from reference TRBV11-2 and TRBJ2-7, the complete variable domain reads EAGVAQSPRYKIIEKRQSVAFWCNPISGHATLYWYQQILGQGPKLLIQFQNNGVVDDSQLPKDRFSAERLKGVDSTLKIQPAKLEDSAVYLCASSSSGSEQYFGPGTRLTVT.

The rearrangement uses TRBV7-2 and TRBJ2-5, with 11 bases that match TRBD2. The CDR3 totals 15 residues. Per germline, CDR1 SGHTA and CDR2 FQGNSA. Trimming took 5 bases from V and 7 from J; bases not matched to a gene: 9. The CDR3 coding sequence is TGTGCCAGCAGCCCGAGACTAGCGGGATCGAGGACCCAGTACTTC. Residues: CASSPRLAGSRTQYF.

A note on this clone: Within the sample, other DNA sequences also encode this same CDR3. This chain connects TRBV7-9 to TRBJ1-5; D call uncertain. Germline V gives CDR1 SEHNR, CDR2 FQNEAQ (reference sequence). With 1 base removed from V and 2 bases from J, the gap between germline ends came to 3 bases. This CDR3 spans 13 amino acids. CDR3 region: CASSLDGNQPQHF. DNA for the CDR3: TGTGCCAGCAGCTTAGACGGCAATCAGCCCCAGCATTTT. Supplemented by reference TRBV7-9 and TRBJ1-5, the full variable domain reads DTGVSQNPRHKITKRGQNVTFRCDPISEHNRLYWYRQTLGQGPEFLTYFQNEAQLEKSRLLSDRFSAERPKGSFSTLEIQRTEQGDSAMYLCASSLDGNQPQHFGDGTRLSIL.

The chain combines TRBV29-1 with TRBJ2-2, with 11 bases aligning to TRBD2. CDR1 and CDR2 (germline): SQVTM, ANQGSEA. The V gene end was trimmed by 7 bases and the J gene end by 5 bases; junction bases not matched to a gene: 9. The CDR3 runs to 15 residues. The CDR3: CSAFSGRARTGELFF. CDR3 nucleotide sequence: TGCAGCGCGTTTAGCGGGAGGGCCCGGACCGGGGAGCTGTTTTTT.

The chain couples TRBV29-1 to TRBJ2-5, with D possibly matching TRBD2 (5 bases). Matching the DNA end better, TRBJ2-7 makes the J call doubtful. The germline V gene has CDR1 SQVTM and CDR2 ANQGSEA. This CDR3 is 15 amino acids long. CDR3 nucleotides: TGCAGCGTTGAAAGATCGGACCGACGAGGGCACGAGCAGTACTTC. Translation gives CSVERSDRRGHEQYF.

In DNA, the CDR3 is TGCAGCGTTGAAGCGGAGGCAGCCCCCTACGAGCAGTACTTC. Residues: CSVEAEAAPYEQYF. The V and J genes are TRBV29-1 and TRBJ2-7, with a possible D match to TRBD2 (5 bases). This CDR3 comprises 14 residues. V gave up 1 base and J gave up 2 bases, with 12 bases separating them. CDR1 and CDR2 from the germline V gene are SQVTM and ANQGSEA.

The chain recombines TRBV5-6 with TRBJ2-1; a weak D match, TRBD1 (5 bases). Germline V gene sequence: CDR1 SGHDT, CDR2 YYEEEE. The CDR3 contains 11 residues. V dropped 0 bases and J dropped 13 bases, with 8 bases sitting between them. The CDR3 spells CASSLDRLQFF. DNA of the CDR3: TGTGCCAGCAGCTTGGACAGGCTACAGTTCTTC.

This clone came up a few times. The chain employs TRBV30 and TRBJ2-1; no reliable D call. The length of the CDR3 is 13 residues. CDR1 is GTSNPN, CDR2 SVGIG, per germline (reference sequence). V lost 1 base to trimming and J lost 7 bases, with 11 bases between them. CDR3 sequence: CAWSAPVRNEQFF. DNA for the CDR3: TGTGCCTGGAGTGCTCCCGTTCGGAATGAGCAGTTCTTC.

This clone was seen more than once but under ten times. The chain is built from TRBV4-2 and TRBJ2-5, with 8 nucleotides matching TRBD1. The germline V gene encodes CDR1 LGHNA and CDR2 YNFKEQ. The CDR3 extends over 14 amino acids. The V segment lost 3 bases and the J segment 5 bases; nucleotides outside the gene matches: 5. CDR3 residues: CASSHPTGGETQYF. CDR3 nucleotides: TGTGCCAGCAGCCATCCTACAGGGGGGGAGACCCAGTACTTC.

The V gene is TRBV6-5, the J gene TRBJ2-7, with D possibly being TRBD1 (6 bases). Trimming took 5 bases from V and 5 from J, leaving 16 bases between them. The CDR3 length is 14 residues. Looked up from germline, CDR1 is MNHEY and CDR2 is SVGAGI. Here the CDR3 reads CASSRTEAVDEQYF. DNA for the CDR3: TGTGCCAGCAGTAGGACAGAGGCGGTCGACGAGCAGTACTTC.

This chain uses TRBV2 with TRBJ2-5; unclear D gene. The V end lost 2 bases, the J end lost 4 bases, and 5 bases lay between the germline ends. Germline assignment: CDR1 SNHLY and CDR2 FYNNEI. The CDR3 length is 12 residues. The CDR3 here is CASSERAETQYF. The CDR3 bases are TGTGCCAGCAGTGAAAGGGCAGAGACCCAGTACTTC.

V is TRBV18 and J is TRBJ2-1; TRBD2 agrees at 10 bases. With 6 bases clipped from V and 6 bases from J, the junction kept 8 bases outside the gene matches. The CDR3 covers 15 residues. Germline-derived CDR1 and CDR2 are KGHSH and LQKENI. The CDR3 region is CASSGLSGGVNEQFF. CDR3 nucleotide sequence: TGTGCCAGCTCCGGACTGAGCGGGGGGGTCAATGAGCAGTTCTTC.

The chain is built from TRBV4-3 and TRBJ2-5, with D unclear. The CDR3 spans 14 residues. Trimming pared 0 bases from V and 4 bases from J, leaving 9 bases between. Per germline, CDR1 LGHNA and CDR2 YSLEER. The CDR3 DNA reads as TGCGCCAGCAGCCAAGATAGAATGGTAGAGACCCAGTACTTC. It codes for CASSQDRMVETQYF.

The chain's CDR3 is CASRDPGLAGLNEQFF. In nucleotides, the CDR3 is TGTGCCAGCAGGGATCCGGGACTAGCGGGACTCAATGAGCAGTTCTTC. The chain uses TRBV28 and TRBJ2-1; TRBD2 matches at 13 bases. J lost 6 bases, V lost 6 bases, and 8 bases had no gene match. Per the germline V gene, CDR1 is MDHEN and CDR2 is SYDVKM. This CDR3 is 16 amino acids long.

This CDR3 reads CASSPNLGPRDEQYF. In DNA, the CDR3 is TGCGCCAGCAGCCCGAATCTCGGGCCTCGGGACGAGCAGTACTTC. The V call is TRBV4-3, the J call TRBJ2-7; D gene uncertain. The germline gives CDR1 LGHNA, CDR2 YSLEER. V lost 4 bases and J 5 bases, leaving 18 bases between the germline ends. The CDR3 consists of 15 residues.

The chain has TRBV29-1 and TRBJ2-3; 11 bases match TRBD2. Germline V lookup: CDR1 SQVTM, CDR2 ANQGSEA. With 4 bases clipped from V and 8 bases from J, the junction kept 11 bases outside the gene matches. This CDR3 is built from 15 residues. The CDR3 coding sequence is TGCAGCGTTGGGCCGACTAGCGGGACTACCGGTACGCAGTATTTT. Translation gives CSVGPTSGTTGTQYF.

The rearrangement links TRBV4-1 to TRBJ2-1; 7 bases are shared with TRBD2. CDR1 and CDR2 (germline): MGHRA, YSYEKL. This CDR3 is 18 amino acids long. V shed 0 bases and J 2 bases; nucleotides not matched to a gene: 10. This CDR3 reads CASSQDLGSGSTYNEQFF. The CDR3 bases are TGCGCCAGCAGCCAAGATCTGGGTAGCGGGTCCACCTACAATGAGCAGTTCTTC.

This clone was recorded a few times. The V and J genes are TRBV7-2 and TRBJ2-5, with 7 positions matching TRBD2. Trimming cost V 1 base and J 0 bases; bases outside gene matches: 5. The CDR3 sequence is 16 residues long. The germline V gene has CDR1 SGHTA and CDR2 FQGNSA. CDR3: CASSLEGRGNQETQYF. Here the CDR3 DNA reads TGTGCCAGCAGCTTAGAGGGGCGGGGGAACCAAGAGACCCAGTACTTC.

This rearrangement joins TRBV29-1 to TRBJ2-7, with 8 bases identical to TRBD1. The CDR3 extends over 14 amino acids. V shed 6 bases and J 1 base; nucleotides not matched to a gene: 8. Germline V gene lookup returns CDR1 SQVTM and CDR2 ANQGSEA. Here the CDR3 reads CSVADTGGSYEQYF. The DNA of the CDR3 is TGCAGCGTCGCAGACACAGGGGGTTCCTACGAGCAGTACTTC.

CDR3 DNA: TGCAGCGTTGAAACGGCAGGACTAGCGGGAGTGGAGACCCAGTACTTC. This sequence encodes CSVETAGLAGVETQYF. The V call is TRBV29-1, the J call TRBJ2-5, with 13 bases lining up with TRBD2. Unmatched junction bases numbered 8, after V lost 2 bases and J lost 5 bases. There are 16 residues in the CDR3. CDR1 SQVTM and CDR2 ANQGSEA come from the germline V gene.

The chain is built from TRBV27 and TRBJ2-5; tentative D call: TRBD2 (5 bases). The V gene's germline CDR1 is MNHEY and CDR2 SMNVEV (reference sequence). The CDR3 runs to 14 residues. V was clipped by 7 bases and J by 1 base, with 13 bases between them. Here the CDR3 reads CASKVSRVQETQYF. The CDR3 DNA is TGTGCCAGCAAGGTTTCGCGGGTCCAAGAGACCCAGTACTTC.

This clone was counted a few times. V is TRBV7-8 and J is TRBJ2-1; tentatively, D is TRBD1 (5 bases). The germline gives CDR1 SGHVS, CDR2 FQNEAQ. V was shortened by 5 bases and J by 0 bases, with 11 bases between the two germline ends. CDR3 length equals 15 residues. The chain's CDR3 is CASSQQVLSYNEQFF. The DNA of the CDR3 is TGTGCCAGCAGCCAACAGGTCCTCTCCTACAATGAGCAGTTCTTC.

J is TRBJ1-5 and V is TRBV7-2; TRBD1 aligns across 12 bases. Germline V gene lookup returns CDR1 SGHTA and CDR2 FQGNSA. The V segment lost 4 bases and the J segment 6 bases; nucleotides outside the gene matches: 4. The CDR3 runs 15 residues. Here the CDR3 DNA reads TGTGCCAGCAGCTCGGGACAGGGGGCTAGTCAGCCCCAGCATTTT. It is translated as CASSSGQGASQPQHF.

The J gene is TRBJ2-2, the V gene TRBV27; 7 nucleotides align to TRBD1. Germline CDR1 reads MNHEY; CDR2 reads SMNVEV (reference sequence). The CDR3 loop spans 16 amino acids. The V segment lost 7 bases and the J segment 4 bases; nucleotides outside the gene matches: 12. CDR3: CASMVRPTGFTGELFF. CDR3 bases: TGTGCCAGCATGGTCCGTCCGACAGGGTTCACCGGGGAGCTGTTTTTT.

The chain joins TRBV2 to TRBJ2-5; possibly TRBD1 for D (5 bases). The CDR3 contains 10 residues. Germline assignment: CDR1 SNHLY and CDR2 FYNNEI. The ends were cut back, 5 bases at V and 7 bases at J, with 5 bases in the middle. CDR3: CASSQGTQYF. CDR3 nucleotide sequence: TGTGCCAGCAGTCAGGGGACCCAGTACTTC.

The CDR3 reads CSILRQREAYNEQFF. For the CDR3, the DNA is TGCAGCATCCTTCGCCAGCGGGAGGCTTACAATGAGCAGTTCTTC. The chain has TRBV29-1 and TRBJ2-1, with 9 bases fitting TRBD2. CDR1 and CDR2 from the germline V gene are SQVTM and ANQGSEA. V lost 8 bases and J lost 4; bases outside the gene matches: 12. This CDR3 is 15 amino acids long.